This T cell receptor beta chain came from a study of regulatory T cells in long-lasting Graves disease. Time point denoted: newly diagnosed GD, antithyroid drugs for less than 3 months. Extracted PBMC RNA gave rise to the TCR library. Building of the TCR beta libraries involved iRepertoire HTBI primers and Arm-PCR of CDR3 regions. TCRdb independently ran MiXCR on the multiplex PCR reads; one entry per CDR3 protein. The table has hundreds of thousands of distinct CDR3 sequences, around 15% seen once. As concerns this clonotype: This clone may be a read error of a much larger clone one base away.

J was trimmed by 4 bases and V by 6 bases; bases with no gene match: 11. The germline gives CDR1 SQVTM, CDR2 ANQGSEA. The CDR3 loop spans 14 amino acids. The same data also went into a second study, on T cells in Graves' hyperthyroidism and ophthalmopathy. From that second work: Among thyroid clonotypes expanded above 0.001, most also appeared in blood.

This chain joins TRBV29-1 and TRBJ1-2, with TRBD1 matching 7 bases. The TCR originated in a young woman with Graves disease. The starting material was peripheral blood mononuclear cells (PBMCs), obtained at new diagnosis, from a patient treated with antithyroid drugs. CDR3 nucleotides: TGCAGCGTCGATGGGACAGTCTCCTTCTATGGCTACACCTTC. It encodes CSVDGTVSFYGYTF.